This T cell receptor beta chain came from a study of blood T cell repertoires in COVID-19. Study details: Italy, Spain and the United States were the sources of the convalescent and acute COVID-19 samples. T cells, B-cell-depleted T cells, or PBMCs supplied cDNA or gDNA.

Assay used: immunoSEQ multiplex PCR; TCRdb lists only in-frame clones, some missing. The sample lists tens of thousands of clones, 85% occurring once. The V gene's germline CDR1 is SGHVS and CDR2 FNYEAQ. The V segment lost 2 bases and the J segment 3 bases; nucleotides outside the gene matches: 8. The CDR3 runs to 16 residues. Sequenced: peripheral blood. The chain carries TRBV7-6 and TRBJ2-3; TRBD2 aligns across 7 bases. The clonotype was recovered from a man of 80 years or more with acute or convalescent COVID-19. CDR3 nucleotides: TGTGCCAGCAGCTTATTGGGGGGAGGGCCGACAGATACGCAGTATTTT. Its translation: CASSLLGGGPTDTQYF. Looking up the rest from reference TRBV7-6 and TRBJ2-3 gives the full variable domain: GAGVSQSPRYKVTKRGQDVALRCDPISGHVSLYWYRQALGQGPEFLTYFNYEAQQDKSGLPNDRFSAERPEGSISTLTIQRTEQRDSAMYRCASSLLGGGPTDTQYFGPGTRLTVL.